These 18 T cell receptor beta chains were all obtained from the same sample, sequenced in a study of vaccination and CD4 T cells after COVID-19. Their antigen targets remain unknown. The treatment here: 10-day PBMC culture with coronavirus spike peptide pools or control peptides (ViraFEST assay). Sequence data for DNA of cultured CD4+ T cells were generated by the Oncomine TCR Beta short-read assay. TCRdb recomputed calls from the PCR reads with MiXCR, one row per CDR3 protein. Among about 17,000 distinct CDR3 sequences, around two fifths were seen once, and the ten largest hold about 5.7%. This sample comprised CD4+ T cells from blood, cultured in vitro, obtained before SARS-CoV-2 vaccination. All receptors derive from a human donor who had recovered from COVID-19.

The V call is TRBV10-3, the J call TRBJ2-3; D is perhaps TRBD2 (6 bases). This CDR3 is built from 15 residues. The germline V and J ends were trimmed by 2 bases and 2 bases, with 11 bases remaining between them. Germline CDR1 is ENHRY and CDR2 is SYGVKD. The DNA for the CDR3 is TGTGCCATCAGTGAGCAGGAGGGGTTCACAGATACGCAGTATTTT. Amino acid sequence: CAISEQEGFTDTQYF.

The chain recombines TRBV6-1 with TRBJ2-2; TRBD1 or TRBD2 may be the D gene (5 bases each). CDR1 and CDR2 from the germline V gene are MNHNS and SASEGT. V lost 8 bases and J lost 6, with 13 bases in between. This CDR3 has 13 amino acids. CDR3 sequence reads: CASDTGGAGELFF. The CDR3, as DNA: TGTGCCAGCGATACAGGAGGAGCCGGGGAGCTGTTTTTT.

This chain links TRBV12-3 or TRBV12-4 with TRBJ2-2; perhaps TRBD1 as D (5 bases). The CDR3 totals 13 residues. The V and J ends lost 5 bases and 4 bases respectively, with 8 bases between them. Written as DNA, the CDR3 is TGTGCCAGCAGTAAGGGGATCACCGGGGAGCTGTTTTTT. It translates to CASSKGITGELFF.

The chain uses TRBV2 and TRBJ2-7; possibly TRBD1 or TRBD2 for D (5 bases each). The CDR3 is made up of 13 amino acids. Trimming stripped 4 bases from V and 1 base from J, with 8 bases between. Germline lookup yields CDR1 SNHLY and CDR2 FYNNEI. The CDR3 is CASSGGPSYEQYF. The DNA of the CDR3 is TGTGCCAGCAGTGGGGGACCTTCCTACGAGCAGTACTTC.

V is TRBV15 and J is TRBJ2-7; TRBD1 matches 9 bases. CDR1 and CDR2 from the germline V gene are LNHNV and YYDKDF (reference sequence). With V trimmed by 3 bases and J by 1 base, 1 base remained unmatched. This CDR3 is built from 14 residues. CDR3 DNA sequence: TGTGCCACCAGCAGGGGACAGGGATCCTACGAGCAGTACTTC. This translates into CATSRGQGSYEQYF. Combining the CDR3 with reference TRBV15 and TRBJ2-7 gives the whole variable domain DAMVIQNPRYQVTQFGKPVTLSCSQTLNHNVMYWYQQKSSQAPKLLFHYYDKDFNNEADTPDNFQSRRPNTSFCFLDIRSPGLGDTAMYLCATSRGQGSYEQYFGPGTRLTVT.

By share, this clonotype ranks as medium-sized. This rearrangement joins TRBV19 to TRBJ1-5; no clear D. Germline CDR1 and CDR2: LNHDA and SQIVND (reference sequence). Trimming removed 3 bases at V and 2 bases at J, with 5 bases between. The CDR3 covers 13 residues. CDR3 protein: CASSMDGNQPQHF. The CDR3 DNA is TGTGCCAGTAGTATGGACGGCAATCAGCCCCAGCATTTT. Complete variable domain (other parts from reference TRBV19 and TRBJ1-5): DGGITQSPKYLFRKEGQNVTLSCEQNLNHDAMYWYRQDPGQGLRLIYYSQIVNDFQKGDIAEGYSVSREKKESFPLTVTSAQKNPTAFYLCASSMDGNQPQHFGDGTRLSIL.

This clonotype was detected a few times. V and J are TRBV6-1 and TRBJ1-2; TRBD1 matches 8 bases. Trimming cost V 5 bases and J 1 base; bases outside gene matches: 9. This CDR3 is built from 16 residues. Germline V lookup: CDR1 MNHNS, CDR2 SASEGT. In DNA, the CDR3 is TGTGCCAGCAGTCTTACCCGGACAGGGTTTAACTATGGCTACACCTTC. This encodes CASSLTRTGFNYGYTF.

V and J are TRBV30 and TRBJ1-3; 9 bases fit TRBD1. Trimming cost V 1 base and J 11 bases; bases outside gene matches: 3. Germline values: CDR1 GTSNPN, CDR2 SVGIG (reference sequence). CDR3 size: 12 residues. The CDR3 nucleotides read TGTGCCTGGAGTGCCCGACAGGGGGCCATATATTTT. Translating gives CAWSARQGAIYF.

V usage is TRBV20-1 and J usage is TRBJ1-1; D uncertain. The CDR3 totals 12 residues. CDR1 and CDR2 from the germline V gene are DFQATT and SNEGSKA (reference sequence). V lost 4 bases, J lost 1 base, and 7 bases lay in between. CDR3 sequence reads: CSATITNTEAFF. CDR3 bases: TGCAGTGCTACAATTACGAACACTGAAGCTTTCTTT.

This clonotype was counted a few times. The chain joins TRBV7-3 to TRBJ2-1; 8 bases fit TRBD1. CDR3 size: 17 residues. The V segment lost 0 bases and the J segment 4 bases; nucleotides outside the gene matches: 8. The germline V gene encodes CDR1 SGHTA and CDR2 FQGTGA. The CDR3 DNA reads as TGTGCCAGCAGCTTAACCCCGGGACAGGTCGGGTACAATGAGCAGTTCTTC. Protein product: CASSLTPGQVGYNEQFF.

This clonotype was seen a few times. The chain links TRBV6-2 or TRBV6-3 to TRBJ2-3; 11 positions match TRBD2. The CDR3 is 15 amino acids. The germline gives CDR1 MNHEY, CDR2 SVGEGT. The V segment lost 6 bases and the J segment 5 bases; nucleotides outside the gene matches: 7. The CDR3 nucleotides are TGTGCCAGCAGGAGCACTAGCGGGAGAAGAGATACGCAGTATTTT. This codes for CASRSTSGRRDTQYF.

A few counts support this clonotype. This chain links TRBV2 with TRBJ1-5; possible D gene TRBD1, 6 bases. The V gene's germline CDR1 is SNHLY and CDR2 FYNNEI. Trimming pared 5 bases from V and 0 bases from J, leaving 17 bases between. The CDR3 loop spans 17 amino acids. The CDR3 DNA follows: TGTGCCAGCAGTAACGGACAGATCCCAAATAGCAATCAGCCCCAGCATTTT. It encodes CASSNGQIPNSNQPQHF.

This chain joins TRBV20-1 and TRBJ2-7, with 10 nucleotides matching TRBD1. CDR1 is DFQATT, CDR2 SNEGSKA, per germline (reference sequence). The ends lost 6 bases at V and 6 bases at J; junction bases unmatched: 17. The CDR3 totals 16 residues. The CDR3 protein is CSAVPTPGQGGSEQYF. The CDR3, as DNA: TGCAGTGCGGTTCCTACTCCTGGACAGGGGGGTAGCGAGCAGTACTTC.

This chain uses TRBV6-1 with TRBJ2-5; no firm D call. This CDR3 is built from 12 residues. CDR1 and CDR2 (germline): MNHNS, SASEGT. Trimming removed 3 bases at V and 2 bases at J, with 4 bases between. The CDR3 here is CASSDSQETQYF. CDR3 in DNA: TGTGCCAGCAGTGACAGTCAAGAGACCCAGTACTTC.

The rearrangement joins TRBV19 to TRBJ1-2; 7 bases map to TRBD1. Losses at the gene ends were 5 bases for V and 1 base for J; bases not matched to a gene: 1. The germline CDR1 and CDR2 sequences are LNHDA and SQIVND (reference sequence). The CDR3 covers 13 residues. The CDR3 is CASSRDSNYGYTF. CDR3 sequence (DNA): TGTGCCAGTAGTCGGGACAGTAACTATGGCTACACCTTC.

Here the CDR3 DNA reads TGTGCCAGCAGCTTAGAGGCGGGGCTCTCCTACGAGCAGTACTTC. Translation gives CASSLEAGLSYEQYF. The V and J genes are TRBV7-2 and TRBJ2-7, with D maybe TRBD2 (6 bases). CDR1 is SGHTA and CDR2 is FQGNSA in the germline V gene. V was shortened by 1 base and J by 0 bases, with 10 bases between the two germline ends. This CDR3 spans 15 amino acids. The full variable domain, in which reference TRBV7-2 and TRBJ2-7 provide the parts outside the CDR3, is GAGVSQSPSNKVTEKGKDVELRCDPISGHTALYWYRQSLGQGLEFLIYFQGNSAPDKSGLPSDRFSAERTGGSVSTLTIQRTQQEDSAVYLCASSLEAGLSYEQYFGPGTRLTVT.

V gene TRBV19 combines with J gene TRBJ2-2; 10 nucleotides match TRBD2. V trimming: 6 bases; J trimming: 10 bases; junction bases outside the gene matches: 11. Germline V lookup: CDR1 LNHDA, CDR2 SQIVND (reference sequence). This CDR3 has 15 amino acids. The CDR3 region has the DNA TGTGCCAGTAGCCCGCTAGCGGGAGTCGGTGAGGAGCTGTTTTTT. Translated: CASSPLAGVGEELFF.

V and J are TRBV9 and TRBJ2-3, with D uncertain. Germline V gives CDR1 SGDLS, CDR2 YYNGEE. The CDR3 covers 14 residues. With 4 bases removed from V and 5 bases from J, the gap between germline ends came to 14 bases. CDR3 sequence (DNA): TGTGCCAGCAGCCTTGTGGGCCGAGGAGATACGCAGTATTTT. Its translation: CASSLVGRGDTQYF. Supplemented by reference TRBV9 and TRBJ2-3, the full variable domain reads DSGVTQTPKHLITATGQRVTLRCSPRSGDLSVYWYQQSLDQGLQFLIQYYNGEERAKGNILERFSAQQFPDLHSELNLSSLELGDSALYFCASSLVGRGDTQYFGPGTRLTVL.